This T cell receptor beta chain was profiled in a study of shared clonotypes between healthy human individuals. Looking at the study overall: Samples came from two female and a few male donors aged 18 to 49. Study-level results: Represented diversity (both genetic and exposure-history) was limited by the small number of donors.

Comment on this clone: Its antigen is still unknown.

The genomic DNA of each subset was split evenly across several immunoSEQ plates. Sequencing used immunoSEQ multiplex PCR; TCRdb keeps in-frame clones, though not all of them. The sample carries hundreds of thousands of clones, around 77% recorded once. The CDR3 is 14 residues long. V lost 5 bases to trimming and J lost 2 bases; unmatched junction nucleotides: 5. Germline CDR1 is SEHNR and CDR2 is FQNEAQ (reference sequence). The chain links TRBV7-9 to TRBJ2-5; the match to TRBD2 covers 7 bases. The TCR comes from a woman aged 40 to 50 in good health. Some clones in this sample may be carry-over from other donors' samples. The sequencing sample was made of PBMCs. CDR3 DNA sequence: TGTGCCAGCAGCGGGCTAGCGGATCAAGAGACCCAGTACTTC. Translation gives CASSGLADQETQYF.